This TCR beta chain was sequenced for a study of spatial heterogeneity in lung cancer. Study observations and caveats: Intratumoral expanded alpha and beta TCR counts were found to track tumor mutation counts.

From the 5' RACE reads, TCRdb called clonotypes with MiXCR, one entry per CDR3 protein. The data contain about 14,000 distinct CDR3 sequences, approximately 5.6% of them singletons. This clonotype appeared many times. Its specificity is unknown. This beta chain is off target for a library built for alpha chains, so its abundance means little. Described time point: sample taken at primary tumor resection. Germline CDR1 SGHDT, CDR2 YYEEEE. Trimming pared 2 bases from V and 6 bases from J, leaving 15 bases between. This CDR3 comprises 15 residues. The sequence came from a female donor with early-stage non-small cell lung cancer. The rearrangement joins TRBV5-6 to TRBJ2-1, with D possibly being TRBD1 (6 bases). The sequences come from lung tumor tissue, collected at surgery. The CDR3 region has the DNA TGTGCCAGCAGCTTTTGGACAGCCACGCGCAATGAGCAGTTCTTC. It specifies CASSFWTATRNEQFF.